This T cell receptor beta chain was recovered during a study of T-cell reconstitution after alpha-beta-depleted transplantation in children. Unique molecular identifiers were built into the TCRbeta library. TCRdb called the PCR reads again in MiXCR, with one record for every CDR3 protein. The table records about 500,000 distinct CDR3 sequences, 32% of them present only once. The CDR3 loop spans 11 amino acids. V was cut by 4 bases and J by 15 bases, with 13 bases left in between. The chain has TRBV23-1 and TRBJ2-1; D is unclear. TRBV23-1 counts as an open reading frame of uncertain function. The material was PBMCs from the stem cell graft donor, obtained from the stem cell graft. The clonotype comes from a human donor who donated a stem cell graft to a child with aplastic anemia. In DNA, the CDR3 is TGCGCCAGCAGTCTGCTCACGGTGCGGTTCTTC. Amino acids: CASSLLTVRFF.